What follows are 6 T cell receptor beta chains derived from one specimen sequenced in a study of cytomegalovirus exposure and HLA in healthy donors. 13 Jbeta primers and 60 Vbeta primers were used for the PCR. Measured with immunoSEQ multiplex PCR; TCRdb has only the in-frame clones, and not every one. There are around 120,000 clones in the sample; 80% occur only once, and 8% to 9% lies in the top ten. The material sequenced was PBMCs. All receptors derive from a female donor in good health and CMV-seropositive.

This clone appeared once. The chain couples TRBV29-1 to TRBJ2-2; TRBD1 agrees at 9 bases. This CDR3 spans 14 amino acids. V lost 4 bases to trimming and J lost 4 bases; unmatched junction nucleotides: 4. Germline assignment: CDR1 SQVTM and CDR2 ANQGSEA. CDR3: CSVGTGALTGELFF. CDR3 coding DNA: TGCAGCGTTGGGACAGGGGCCCTCACCGGGGAGCTGTTTTTT.

The chain carries TRBV7-8 and TRBJ1-2; TRBD1 matches 7 bases. Trimming took 7 bases from V and 2 from J; bases not matched to a gene: 4. Germline V gene lookup returns CDR1 SGHVS and CDR2 FQNEAQ. The CDR3 consists of 13 residues. CDR3 DNA: TGTGCCAGCACCCAGACAGGGAACTATGGCTACACCTTC. This encodes CASTQTGNYGYTF. The entire variable domain, with the rest obtained from reference TRBV7-8 and TRBJ1-2, is as follows: GAGVSQSPRYKVAKRGQDVALRCDPISGHVSLFWYQQALGQGPEFLTYFQNEAQLDKSGLPSDRFFAERPEGSVSTLKIQRTQQEDSAVYLCASTQTGNYGYTFGSGTRLTVV.

The chain couples TRBV5-4 to TRBJ1-2, with a possible D match to TRBD1 (5 bases). V lost 4 bases, J lost 4 bases, and 11 bases lay in between. The germline gives CDR1 SGHNT, CDR2 YYREEE (reference sequence). CDR3 length equals 13 residues. CDR3 loop: CASSPPGVYGYTF. The CDR3 DNA follows: TGTGCCAGCAGCCCCCCGGGGGTCTATGGCTACACCTTC.

This chain joins TRBV30 and TRBJ2-7; the D gene is possibly TRBD2 (6 bases). The CDR3 consists of 14 residues. Deletions cut 3 bases from V and 1 base from J, with 13 bases between. In germline, CDR1 is GTSNPN, CDR2 SVGIG (reference sequence). CDR3 nucleotides: TGTGCCTGGAGAAGACTAGGGGAATCCTACGAGCAGTACTTC. As protein: CAWRRLGESYEQYF.

The chain is built from TRBV7-2 and TRBJ2-5; 10 bases line up with TRBD1. CDR1 and CDR2 from the germline V gene are SGHTA and FQGNSA. The CDR3 contains 15 residues. V lost 1 base and J lost 3; bases outside the gene matches: 2. The CDR3 DNA follows: TGTGCCAGCAGCTTAGACGGGACAGGGGAAGAGACCCAGTACTTC. Amino acids: CASSLDGTGEETQYF.

The chain joins TRBV2 to TRBJ1-6; D is undetermined. The CDR3 length is 14 residues. Deletions cut 5 bases from V and 7 bases from J, with 12 bases between. The germline V gene encodes CDR1 SNHLY and CDR2 FYNNEI. CDR3 sequence reads: CASSTRTQNSPLHF. The DNA of the CDR3 is TGTGCCAGCAGTACTAGGACCCAAAATTCACCCCTCCACTTT. Full variable domain (remainder filled in from reference TRBV2 and TRBJ1-6): EPEVTQTPSHQVTQMGQEVILRCVPISNHLYFYWYRQILGQKVEFLVSFYNNEISEKSEIFDDQFSVERPDGSNFTLKIRSTKLEDSAMYFCASSTRTQNSPLHFGNGTRLTVT.